What follows describes a single TCR beta chain. Its antigen remains unidentified. The data belong to a study of CD8+CD57+ T cells in acquired aplastic anemia. Trimming stripped 5 bases from V and 4 bases from J, with 21 bases between. The CDR3 contains 17 residues. Germline loops: CDR1 LNHDA, CDR2 SQIVND (reference sequence). The TCR beta profiling, which covered VDJ combination and CDR3 sequence, was carried out using genomic DNA as the template. TCRdb used MiXCR to reprocess the reads, holding one entry per CDR3 protein. This table holds 170,000 or so distinct CDR3 sequences, about 50% found once. All sequencing subjects had displayed CD8+CD57+ cell expansion on flow cytometry. Study findings and constraints: Between patients and controls, around 27 CD8+ CDR3 sequences were found in common.

Sequenced: sorted CD4+, CD8+, or CD8+CD57+ T cells (not recorded which) from PBMCs. This TCR was recovered from a human donor with aplastic anemia. The rearrangement links TRBV19 to TRBJ1-5; a weak D match, TRBD1 (6 bases). CDR3 nucleotides: TGTGCCAGTAGTTTCCTTGTGGGGGCCGGTTGGAATCAGCCCCAGCATTTT. The encoded protein is CASSFLVGAGWNQPQHF.